This record looks at one TCR beta chain sequence and its context. The assay was immunoSEQ multiplex PCR, and TCRdb's table has in-frame clones only and misses some. The table records more than 45,000 clones, 70% to 85% of them present only once. This sample is part of a study of T cells in tumors after PD-1 blockade. Study information: A subset received ongoing vismodegib 150 mg daily alongside anti-PD-1 therapy. On average, peripheral blood gave around 110,000 TCR templates and some 37,000 unique clonotypes.

Genomic DNA template from tumor biopsies or peripheral blood, about 600 ng to 6,500 ng input. Looked up from germline, CDR1 is SGHRS and CDR2 is YFSETQ. V was pared by 0 bases and J by 5 bases, with 6 bases of the junction left unmatched. The CDR3 runs 15 residues. The sample here was PBMCs, taken before anti-PD-1 therapy. This clonotype was sampled from a human donor with advanced basal cell or squamous cell carcinoma (not recorded which). This chain connects TRBV5-1 to TRBJ2-5, with 8 nucleotides matching TRBD2. CDR3 region: CASSLAGGAGETQYF. The CDR3 bases are TGCGCCAGCAGCTTGGCCGGGGGGGCCGGGGAGACCCAGTACTTC.